This TCR beta chain is drawn from a study of neurological immune-mediated disorders. Points from the study as a whole: None of the CDR3 amino acid sequences of expanded clones recurred across subjects, suggesting private repertoires in all groups. It was HTLV-1-associated myelopathy that showed the most TCR clonal expansion, while multiple sclerosis showed the least, falling below healthy controls.

Time point described: longitudinal time-point 1 (baseline). Germline loops: CDR1 SGDLS, CDR2 YYNGEE. The CDR3 consists of 16 residues. V shed 0 bases, J shed 10 bases, and the junction held 10 bases outside the gene matches. Regarding this clonotype: Its matching antigen is unknown.

TCRdb fed the 5' RACE reads into MiXCR, producing one record per CDR3 protein. The sample includes some 54,000 distinct CDR3 sequences, around a tenth of them seen just once. The origin of this receptor is a male donor with HTLV-1-associated myelopathy (HAM/TSP). Sequencing was done on a sample of PBMCs. The genes are TRBV9 and TRBJ1-4; 9 bases are shared with TRBD1. DNA for the CDR3: TGTGCCAGCAGCGTAGAACAGGGGGCAACTAATCCAAAACTGTTTTTT. As protein: CASSVEQGATNPKLFF.